The subject of this entry is one T cell receptor (beta chain). TCRdb's table, derived via immunoSEQ multiplex PCR, lists solely in-frame clones and lacks some. Among around 190,000 clones listed, around 80% were seen once. From germline, CDR1 is WNHNN and CDR2 SYGVQD (reference sequence). The CDR3 sequence is 14 residues long. The V and J ends lost 5 bases and 7 bases, in that order; junction bases with no gene match: 10. The source of the sample is a study of blood T cell repertoires in COVID-19. Study summary: COVID-19 samples collected from the United States, Italy and Spain covered acute and convalescent phases. From T cells, B-cell-depleted T cells, or PBMCs came the material, which was cDNA or gDNA.

This chain connects TRBV10-1 to TRBJ2-7; 8 nucleotides agree with TRBD1. This TCR derives from a woman in her 50s with acute or convalescent COVID-19. Material: peripheral blood. The CDR3 sequence is CASSRDRGRGEQYF. CDR3 DNA: TGCGCCAGCAGTCGTGACAGGGGAAGAGGGGAGCAGTACTTC.